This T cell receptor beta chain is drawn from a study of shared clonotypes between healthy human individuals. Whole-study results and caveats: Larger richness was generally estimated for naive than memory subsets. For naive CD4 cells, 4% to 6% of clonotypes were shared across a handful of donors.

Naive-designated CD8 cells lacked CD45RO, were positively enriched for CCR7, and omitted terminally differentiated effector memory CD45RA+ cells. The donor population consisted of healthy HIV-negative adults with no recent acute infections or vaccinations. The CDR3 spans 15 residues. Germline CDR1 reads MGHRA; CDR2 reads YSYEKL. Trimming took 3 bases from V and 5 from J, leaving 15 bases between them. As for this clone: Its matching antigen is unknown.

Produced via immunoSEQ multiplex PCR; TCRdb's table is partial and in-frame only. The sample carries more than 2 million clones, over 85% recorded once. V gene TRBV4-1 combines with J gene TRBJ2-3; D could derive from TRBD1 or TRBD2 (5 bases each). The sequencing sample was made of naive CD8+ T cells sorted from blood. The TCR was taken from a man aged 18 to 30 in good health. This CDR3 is CASSQGELLGDTQYF. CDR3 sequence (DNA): TGCGCCAGCAGCCAGGGGGAGCTCTTGGGAGATACGCAGTATTTT.